This entry concerns a single TCR beta chain. The data originate from a study of blood T cell repertoires in COVID-19. Study context: Samples came from the United States, Italy and Spain, spanning acute and convalescent COVID-19. PBMCs, B-cell-depleted T cells, or T cells provided the cDNA or gDNA that made up the material.

The V and J ends lost 5 bases and 9 bases, in that order; junction bases with no gene match: 17. CDR1 is MDHEN and CDR2 is SYDVKM in the germline V gene. The length of the CDR3 is 17 residues. Original analysis: Scientists estimated how many nucleated cells there were by amplifying reference gene primers. Profiling relied on immunoSEQ multiplex PCR, and the TCRdb table lists in-frame clones only, not all of them. The DNA was the basis for D and trimming; V, J and clone size are from that table. The sample contains some 190,000 clones, about 76% of which appear only once. Specimen: peripheral blood. The chain carries TRBV28 and TRBJ2-1; 9 nucleotides align to TRBD2. The TCR sequence derives from a woman aged 45-60 years with active or convalescent COVID-19. The CDR3 here is CASSPPFISGRRVEQFF. The CDR3 DNA follows: TGTGCCAGCAGTCCCCCCTTTATAAGCGGGAGGCGGGTTGAGCAGTTCTTC.